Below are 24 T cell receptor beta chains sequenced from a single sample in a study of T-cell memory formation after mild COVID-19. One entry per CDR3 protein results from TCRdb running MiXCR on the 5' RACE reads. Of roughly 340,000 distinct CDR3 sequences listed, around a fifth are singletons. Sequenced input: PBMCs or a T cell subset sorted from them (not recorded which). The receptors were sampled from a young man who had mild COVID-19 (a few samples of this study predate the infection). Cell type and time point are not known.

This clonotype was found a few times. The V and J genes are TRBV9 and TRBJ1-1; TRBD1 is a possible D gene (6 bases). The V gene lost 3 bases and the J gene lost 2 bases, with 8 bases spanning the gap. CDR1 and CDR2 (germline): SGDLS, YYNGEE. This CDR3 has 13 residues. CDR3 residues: CASSAGQNTEAFF. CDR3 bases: TGTGCCAGCAGCGCGGGACAAAACACTGAAGCTTTCTTT. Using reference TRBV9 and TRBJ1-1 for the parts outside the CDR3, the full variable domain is DSGVTQTPKHLITATGQRVTLRCSPRSGDLSVYWYQQSLDQGLQFLIQYYNGEERAKGNILERFSAQQFPDLHSELNLSSLELGDSALYFCASSAGQNTEAFFGQGTRLTVV.

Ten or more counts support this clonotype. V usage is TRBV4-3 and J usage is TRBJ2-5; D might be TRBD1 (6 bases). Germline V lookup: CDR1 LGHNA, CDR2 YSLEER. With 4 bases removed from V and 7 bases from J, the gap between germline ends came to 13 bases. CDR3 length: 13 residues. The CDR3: CASSPIRGGTQYF. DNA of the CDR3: TGCGCCAGCAGCCCTATACGAGGGGGGACCCAGTACTTC.

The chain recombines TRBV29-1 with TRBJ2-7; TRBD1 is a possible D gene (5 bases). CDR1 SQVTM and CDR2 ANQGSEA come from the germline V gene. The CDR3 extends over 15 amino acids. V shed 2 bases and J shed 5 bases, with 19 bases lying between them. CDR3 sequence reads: CSVEWVGTGMNEQYF. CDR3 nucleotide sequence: TGCAGCGTTGAATGGGTTGGTACAGGTATGAACGAGCAGTACTTC.

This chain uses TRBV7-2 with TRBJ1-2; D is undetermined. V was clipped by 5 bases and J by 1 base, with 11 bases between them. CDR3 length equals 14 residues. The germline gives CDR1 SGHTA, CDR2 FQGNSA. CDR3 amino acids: CASSGNWDNYGYTF. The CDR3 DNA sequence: TGTGCCAGCAGCGGAAATTGGGATAACTATGGCTACACCTTC.

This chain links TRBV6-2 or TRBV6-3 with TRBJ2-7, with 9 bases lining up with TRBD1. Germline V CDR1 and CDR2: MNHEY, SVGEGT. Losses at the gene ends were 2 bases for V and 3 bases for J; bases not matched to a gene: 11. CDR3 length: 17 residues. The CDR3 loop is CASSYSAGTGNNYEQYF. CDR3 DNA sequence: TGTGCCAGCAGTTACAGTGCTGGGACAGGGAATAACTACGAGCAGTACTTC.

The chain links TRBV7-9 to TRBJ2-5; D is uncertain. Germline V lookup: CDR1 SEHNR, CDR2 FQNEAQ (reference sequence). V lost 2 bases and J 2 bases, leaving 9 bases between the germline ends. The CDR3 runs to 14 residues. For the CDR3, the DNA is TGTGCCAGCAGCTTAACGTCAGCTCAAGAGACCCAGTACTTC. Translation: CASSLTSAQETQYF.

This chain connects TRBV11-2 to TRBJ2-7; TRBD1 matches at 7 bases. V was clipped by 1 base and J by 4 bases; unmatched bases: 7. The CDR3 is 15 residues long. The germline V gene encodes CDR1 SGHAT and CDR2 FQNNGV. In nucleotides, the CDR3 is TGTGCCAGCAGCTTAGGACACAGGGGAATGTACGAGCAGTACTTC. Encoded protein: CASSLGHRGMYEQYF.

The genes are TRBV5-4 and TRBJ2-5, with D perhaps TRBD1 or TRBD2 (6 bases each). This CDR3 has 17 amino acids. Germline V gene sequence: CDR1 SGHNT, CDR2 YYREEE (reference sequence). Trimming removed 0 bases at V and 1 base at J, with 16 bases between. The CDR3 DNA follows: TGTGCCAGCAGCTTGGTTGTTACGGGGGCTCGCCAAGAGACCCAGTACTTC. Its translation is CASSLVVTGARQETQYF.

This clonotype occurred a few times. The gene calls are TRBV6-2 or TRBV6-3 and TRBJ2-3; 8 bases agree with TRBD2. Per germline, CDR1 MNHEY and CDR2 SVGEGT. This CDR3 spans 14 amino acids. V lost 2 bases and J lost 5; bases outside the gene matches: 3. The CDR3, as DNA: TGTGCCAGCAGTTACGCGGGGGGCGGAGATACGCAGTATTTT. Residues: CASSYAGGGDTQYF.

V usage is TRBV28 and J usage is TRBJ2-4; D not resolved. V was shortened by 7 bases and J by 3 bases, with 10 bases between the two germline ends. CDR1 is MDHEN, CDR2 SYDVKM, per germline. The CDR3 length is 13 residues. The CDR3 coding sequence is TGTGCCAGCACTGCGCAGAGCAAAAACATTCAGTACTTC. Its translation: CASTAQSKNIQYF.

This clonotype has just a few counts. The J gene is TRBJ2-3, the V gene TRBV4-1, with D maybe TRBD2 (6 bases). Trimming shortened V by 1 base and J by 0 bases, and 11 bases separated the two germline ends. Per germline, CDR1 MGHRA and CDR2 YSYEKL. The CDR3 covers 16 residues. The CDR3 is CASSQGLGRSTDTQYF. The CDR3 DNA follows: TGCGCCAGCAGCCAAGGACTAGGCCGTAGCACAGATACGCAGTATTTT.

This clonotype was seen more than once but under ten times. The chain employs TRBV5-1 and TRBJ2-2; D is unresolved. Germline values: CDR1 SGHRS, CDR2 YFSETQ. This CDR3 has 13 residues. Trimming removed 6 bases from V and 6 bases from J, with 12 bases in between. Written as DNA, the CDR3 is TGCGCCAGCACCGGCCAGCCGGCCGGGGAGCTGTTTTTT. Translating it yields CASTGQPAGELFF. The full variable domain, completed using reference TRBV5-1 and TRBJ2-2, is KAGVTQTPRYLIKTRGQQVTLSCSPISGHRSVSWYQQTPGQGLQFLFEYFSETQRNKGNFPGRFSGRQFSNSRSEMNVSTLELGDSALYLCASTGQPAGELFFGEGSRLTVL.

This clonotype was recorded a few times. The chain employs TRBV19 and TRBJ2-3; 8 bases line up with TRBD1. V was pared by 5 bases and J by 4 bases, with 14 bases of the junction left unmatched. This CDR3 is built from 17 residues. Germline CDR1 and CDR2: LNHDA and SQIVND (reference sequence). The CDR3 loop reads CASSLMPTGGFADTQYF. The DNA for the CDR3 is TGTGCCAGTAGTCTAATGCCAACAGGGGGGTTCGCAGATACGCAGTATTTT.

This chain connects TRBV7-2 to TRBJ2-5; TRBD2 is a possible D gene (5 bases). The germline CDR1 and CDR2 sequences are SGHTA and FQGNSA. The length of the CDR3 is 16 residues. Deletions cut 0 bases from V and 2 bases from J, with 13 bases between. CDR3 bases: TGTGCCAGCAGCTTAGCCAGCGGACGGGGACAAGAGACCCAGTACTTC. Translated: CASSLASGRGQETQYF.

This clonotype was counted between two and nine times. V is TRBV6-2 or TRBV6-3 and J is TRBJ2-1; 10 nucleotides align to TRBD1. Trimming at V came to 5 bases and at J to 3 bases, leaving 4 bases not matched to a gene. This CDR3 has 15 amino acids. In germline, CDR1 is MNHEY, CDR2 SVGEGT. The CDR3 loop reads CASSRDRGFYNEQFF. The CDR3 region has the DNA TGTGCCAGCAGTAGGGACAGGGGATTCTACAATGAGCAGTTCTTC.

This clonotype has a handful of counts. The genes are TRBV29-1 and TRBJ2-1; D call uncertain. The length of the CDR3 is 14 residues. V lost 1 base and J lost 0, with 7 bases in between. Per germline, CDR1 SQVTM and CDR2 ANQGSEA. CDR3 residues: CSVEGRSSYNEQFF. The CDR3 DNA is TGCAGCGTTGAAGGCAGGAGCTCCTACAATGAGCAGTTCTTC.

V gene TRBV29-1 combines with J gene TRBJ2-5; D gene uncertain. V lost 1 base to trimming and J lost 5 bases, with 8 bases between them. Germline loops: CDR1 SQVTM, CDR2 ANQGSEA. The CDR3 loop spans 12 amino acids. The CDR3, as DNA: TGCAGCGTTGAAGGACCCACCGAGACCCAGTACTTC. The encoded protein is CSVEGPTETQYF.

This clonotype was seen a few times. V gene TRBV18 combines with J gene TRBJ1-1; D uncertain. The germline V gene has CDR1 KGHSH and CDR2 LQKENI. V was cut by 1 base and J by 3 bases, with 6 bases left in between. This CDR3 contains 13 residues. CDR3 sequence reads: CASSPRFDTEAFF. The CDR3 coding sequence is TGTGCCAGCTCACCACGGTTCGACACTGAAGCTTTCTTT.

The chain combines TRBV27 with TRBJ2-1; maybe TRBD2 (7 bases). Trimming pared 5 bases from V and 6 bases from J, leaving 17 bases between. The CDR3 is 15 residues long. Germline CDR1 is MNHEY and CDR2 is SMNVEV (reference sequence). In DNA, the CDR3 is TGTGCCAGCAGTCTGGGGGGGCCCAACAGCAATGAGCAGTTCTTC. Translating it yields CASSLGGPNSNEQFF.

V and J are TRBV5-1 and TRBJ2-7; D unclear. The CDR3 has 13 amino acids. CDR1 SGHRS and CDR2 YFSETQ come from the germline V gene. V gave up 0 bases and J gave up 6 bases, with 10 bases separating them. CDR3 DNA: TGCGCCAGCAGCTTGGAGGGCCTAACCGAGCAGTACGTC. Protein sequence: CASSLEGLTEQYV.

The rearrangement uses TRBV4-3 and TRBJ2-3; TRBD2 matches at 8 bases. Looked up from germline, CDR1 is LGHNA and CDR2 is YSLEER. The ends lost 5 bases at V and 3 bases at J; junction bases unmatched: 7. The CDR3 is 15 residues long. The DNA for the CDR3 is TGCGCCAGCAGCTACAACGGGGGGGCAACAGATACGCAGTATTTT. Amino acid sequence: CASSYNGGATDTQYF.

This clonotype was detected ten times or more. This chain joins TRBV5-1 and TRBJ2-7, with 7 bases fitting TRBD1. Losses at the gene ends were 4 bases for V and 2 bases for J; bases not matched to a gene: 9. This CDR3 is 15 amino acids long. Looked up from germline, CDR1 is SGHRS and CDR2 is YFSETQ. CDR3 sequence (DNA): TGCGCCAGCAGCCCTGGACAGGCGTGGGCCTACGAGCAGTACTTC. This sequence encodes CASSPGQAWAYEQYF.

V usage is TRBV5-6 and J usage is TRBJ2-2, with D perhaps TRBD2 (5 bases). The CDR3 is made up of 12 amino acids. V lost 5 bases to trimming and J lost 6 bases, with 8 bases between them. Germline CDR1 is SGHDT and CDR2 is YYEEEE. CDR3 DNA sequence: TGTGCCAGCAGACTAGAGGCCGGGGAGCTGTTTTTT. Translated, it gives CASRLEAGELFF.

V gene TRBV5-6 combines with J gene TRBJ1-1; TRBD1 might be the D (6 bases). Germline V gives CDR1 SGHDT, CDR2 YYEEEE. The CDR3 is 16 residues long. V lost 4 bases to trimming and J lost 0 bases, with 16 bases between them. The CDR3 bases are TGTGCCAGCAGCGAGATCGGGACACCCATGAACACTGAAGCTTTCTTT. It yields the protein CASSEIGTPMNTEAFF.